The count of the clone carrying this T cell receptor (beta chain) is one. The sample originates from a study of blood T cell repertoires in COVID-19. The CDR3 has 16 amino acids. V lost 5 bases to trimming and J lost 2 bases; unmatched junction nucleotides: 7. Germline lookup yields CDR1 LNHDA and CDR2 SQIVND (reference sequence). The table came from immunoSEQ multiplex PCR; TCRdb's copy has only in-frame clones and leaves some out. Here the sample spans about 46,000 clones, around 87% being singletons. This receptor was identified in a human donor in a cohort sampled during active COVID-19. The chain links TRBV19 to TRBJ1-5, with 9 bases fitting TRBD1. Sequencing input: peripheral blood. CDR3 region: CASSVWTGDGNQPQHF. Written as DNA, the CDR3 is TGTGCCAGTAGTGTTTGGACAGGGGACGGCAATCAGCCCCAGCATTTT. Together with reference TRBV19 and TRBJ1-5, the CDR3 gives the full variable domain: DGGITQSPKYLFRKEGQNVTLSCEQNLNHDAMYWYRQDPGQGLRLIYYSQIVNDFQKGDIAEGYSVSREKKESFPLTVTSAQKNPTAFYLCASSVWTGDGNQPQHFGDGTRLSIL.